This passage covers 25 T cell receptor beta chains from one sample sequenced in a study of human T cells and chemical hapten exposure. TCRdb analysed the RACE reads with MiXCR anew, one entry per CDR3 protein. The sample includes 25,000 to 35,000 distinct CDR3 sequences, 4.5% to 7.5% of them seen just once. Time point given: patch test 3, about 24 weeks after DPC sensitization. Treatment denoted: therapeutic diphenylcyclopropenone sensitization with weekly scalp DPC. The source material was whole blood, sampled in connection with sensitization to the hapten diphenylcyclopropenone (DPC). These receptors originate from a man aged 25 to 40 with alopecia areata. Some clones in this sample may be carry-over from other donors' samples.

There are many counts of this clonotype. The chain combines TRBV29-1 with TRBJ1-1; D not certain. The CDR3 is 12 residues long. The germline CDR1 and CDR2 sequences are SQVTM and ANQGSEA. The CDR3 is CTVEGMNTEAFF. The CDR3 DNA is TGCACGGTGGAGGGAATGAACACTGAAGCTTTCTTT.

In its sample, this clonotype is medium-sized. This chain links TRBV29-1 with TRBJ2-3; D may be TRBD1 (6 bases). V gave up 5 bases and J gave up 4 bases, with 16 bases separating them. This CDR3 is built from 14 residues. The germline gives CDR1 SQVTM, CDR2 ANQGSEA. Here the CDR3 reads CSVRTGNIADTQYF. CDR3 bases: TGCAGCGTTCGCACAGGGAATATCGCAGATACGCAGTATTTT.

This clonotype has a handful of counts. The rearrangement links TRBV29-1 to TRBJ1-2; 8 bases match TRBD1. V was pared by 6 bases and J by 5 bases, with 8 bases of the junction left unmatched. Germline lookup yields CDR1 SQVTM and CDR2 ANQGSEA. This CDR3 is built from 13 residues. The chain's CDR3 is CSVSGQGRYGYTF. CDR3 nucleotide sequence: TGCAGCGTGAGCGGACAGGGTCGATATGGCTACACCTTC.

This clonotype showed up many times. This chain joins TRBV27 and TRBJ2-7; 7 nucleotides align to TRBD2. This CDR3 contains 15 residues. V lost 2 bases and J lost 1; bases outside the gene matches: 5. CDR1 MNHEY and CDR2 SMNVEV come from the germline V gene (reference sequence). The CDR3 loop reads CASSLEASGSYEQYF. The CDR3 DNA reads as TGTGCCAGCAGTTTAGAGGCTAGCGGATCCTACGAGCAGTACTTC.

In this sample, this clonotype turned up many times. The chain joins TRBV5-1 to TRBJ2-5; 9 nucleotides agree with TRBD1. V trimming: 4 bases; J trimming: 2 bases; junction bases outside the gene matches: 9. Germline-derived CDR1 and CDR2 are SGHRS and YFSETQ. The length of the CDR3 is 16 residues. The CDR3 reads CASSRFLQGAQETQYF. The CDR3 bases are TGCGCCAGCAGCCGCTTCCTACAGGGGGCGCAAGAGACCCAGTACTTC. The full variable domain, in which reference TRBV5-1 and TRBJ2-5 provide the parts outside the CDR3, is KAGVTQTPRYLIKTRGQQVTLSCSPISGHRSVSWYQQTPGQGLQFLFEYFSETQRNKGNFPGRFSGRQFSNSRSEMNVSTLELGDSALYLCASSRFLQGAQETQYFGPGTRLLVL.

This clonotype was recorded at least ten times. This CDR3 is CSAGQGVTTEAFF. The CDR3 DNA reads as TGCAGCGCCGGACAGGGCGTGACCACTGAAGCTTTCTTT. The chain has TRBV29-1 and TRBJ1-1, with 8 nucleotides matching TRBD1. Looked up from germline, CDR1 is SQVTM and CDR2 is ANQGSEA. CDR3 length: 13 amino acids. V was pared by 7 bases and J by 4 bases, with 8 bases of the junction left unmatched.

The sample holds many counts of this clonotype. The chain has TRBV2 and TRBJ2-1; 11 bases map to TRBD2. Germline CDR1 reads SNHLY; CDR2 reads FYNNEI. This CDR3 is 13 amino acids long. V trimming: 8 bases; J trimming: 3 bases; junction bases outside the gene matches: 0. CDR3 sequence reads: CASGTSGYNEQFF. In nucleotides, the CDR3 is TGTGCCAGCGGGACTAGCGGCTACAATGAGCAGTTCTTC.

There are many counts of this clonotype. CDR3 bases: TGTGCCACCAGCAGAGCCCGGGGGGGCCAGGGTGAGCAGTTCTTC. Translation: CATSRARGGQGEQFF. V is TRBV15 and J is TRBJ2-1, with TRBD2 matching 8 bases. The germline V gene has CDR1 LNHNV and CDR2 YYDKDF (reference sequence). This CDR3 has 15 residues. Unmatched junction bases numbered 8, after V lost 1 base and J lost 9 bases.

This clonotype was counted at least ten times. The rearrangement uses TRBV18 and TRBJ2-7; D is uncertain. The CDR3 totals 17 residues. The germline CDR1 and CDR2 sequences are KGHSH and LQKENI. The ends were cut back, 3 bases at V and 8 bases at J, with 26 bases in the middle. CDR3 bases: TGTGCCAGCTCACCCTCCGGTGGCGCTTCCCCCCAGTTCCAGCAGTACTTC. This sequence encodes CASSPSGGASPQFQQYF.

This clonotype was detected only a few times. This chain connects TRBV3-2 to TRBJ2-1; the DNA was not used to check the table's D call, TRBD1. TRBV3-2 is a listed pseudogene. The CDR3 is 14 residues long. The CDR3 bases are TGTGCCAGCAGGCCCGCAGGGTTCTACAATGAGCAGTTCTTC. Translated, it gives CASRPAGFYNEQFF.

This clonotype was seen ten or more times. This chain connects TRBV20-1 to TRBJ1-2; D unresolved. CDR3 length equals 10 residues. Germline-derived CDR1 and CDR2 are DFQATT and SNEGSKA (reference sequence). The V and J ends lost 7 bases and 8 bases respectively, with 11 bases between them. CDR3 sequence: CSVTPGGYTF. CDR3 DNA sequence: TGCAGTGTCACTCCGGGAGGCTACACCTTC.

The chain uses TRBV6-5 and TRBJ1-2, with a weak D call TRBD1 (5 bases). Germline V lookup: CDR1 MNHEY, CDR2 SVGAGI. Trimming stripped 2 bases from V and 2 bases from J, with 9 bases between. The CDR3 runs 14 residues. The DNA of the CDR3 is TGTGCCAGCAGTTACGTAGGGGAGAACTATGGCTACACCTTC. The encoded protein is CASSYVGENYGYTF.

This sequence joins TRBV4-3 and TRBJ2-3; no reliable D call. Germline V lookup: CDR1 LGHNA, CDR2 YSLEER. Trimming shortened V by 1 base and J by 6 bases, and 11 bases separated the two germline ends. The CDR3 contains 14 residues. CDR3 sequence reads: CASSQGLLVDTQYF. DNA for the CDR3: TGCGCCAGCAGCCAAGGCCTACTTGTTGATACGCAGTATTTT.

This clonotype occurred many times. The rearrangement uses TRBV11-2 and TRBJ2-5; TRBD2 aligns across 14 bases. The J segment lost 2 bases and the V segment lost 8 bases, leaving 7 bases of the junction unmatched. This CDR3 has 16 residues. Germline CDR1 is SGHAT and CDR2 is FQNNGV. CDR3 sequence (DNA): TGTGCCAGCGGACGGGGACTAGCGGGAGTTCAAGAGACCCAGTACTTC. Translated: CASGRGLAGVQETQYF.

The genes are TRBV6-2 or TRBV6-3 and TRBJ1-6; TRBD1 might be the D (5 bases). Germline V lookup: CDR1 MNHEY, CDR2 SVGEGT. V was cut by 6 bases and J by 7 bases, with 13 bases left in between. The CDR3 is 14 amino acids. This CDR3 is CASSPGTGNSPLHF. The DNA for the CDR3 is TGTGCCAGCAGCCCCGGGACGGGCAATTCACCCCTCCACTTT.

This clonotype was counted ten times or more. The chain links TRBV9 to TRBJ2-6; 10 bases line up with TRBD2. The CDR3 is 18 residues long. Germline values: CDR1 SGDLS, CDR2 YYNGEE. With 3 bases clipped from V and 0 bases from J, the junction kept 6 bases outside the gene matches. CDR3 residues: CASSGGTSEASGANVLTF. The CDR3 coding sequence is TGTGCCAGCAGCGGAGGGACTAGCGAAGCCTCTGGGGCCAACGTCCTGACTTTC.

This clonotype was counted many times. The V gene is TRBV27, the J gene TRBJ1-5, with no clear D. This CDR3 spans 18 amino acids. The V end was cut by 2 bases, the J end by 2 bases, with 19 bases between. Per germline, CDR1 MNHEY and CDR2 SMNVEV (reference sequence). In DNA form, the CDR3 reads TGTGCCAGCAGTTTACGGGGAGAGGTAGGGCTTCGCAATCAGCCCCAGCATTTT. Translated, it gives CASSLRGEVGLRNQPQHF.

Many counts were recorded for this clonotype. J is TRBJ1-2 and V is TRBV7-9, with 7 bases fitting TRBD1. CDR3 size: 15 residues. Per germline, CDR1 SEHNR and CDR2 FQNEAQ (reference sequence). With 4 bases clipped from V and 3 bases from J, the junction kept 8 bases outside the gene matches. The chain's CDR3 is CASSSTTGIDYGYTF. The CDR3 coding sequence is TGTGCCAGCAGCTCAACGACAGGGATAGACTATGGCTACACCTTC.

There are many counts of this clonotype. The CDR3 DNA reads TGCAGTGCTTTACAGGGAACTGGAAACACCATATATTTT. Translating it yields CSALQGTGNTIYF. The rearrangement links TRBV20-1 to TRBJ1-3; D is perhaps TRBD1 (6 bases). The CDR3 loop spans 13 amino acids. Germline CDR1 reads DFQATT; CDR2 reads SNEGSKA (reference sequence). Trimming stripped 5 bases from V and 2 bases from J, with 10 bases between.

This clonotype was found many times. The J gene is TRBJ2-3, the V gene TRBV10-3; 8 nucleotides line up with TRBD2. V lost 6 bases, J lost 1 base, and 9 bases stayed unmatched. Germline V gives CDR1 ENHRY, CDR2 SYGVKD. The CDR3 length is 16 residues. This chain's CDR3 is CAISNAETSGTDTQYF. The DNA of the CDR3 is TGTGCCATCAGCAATGCCGAGACTAGCGGCACAGATACGCAGTATTTT.

The table lists this clonotype with many counts. The chain links TRBV4-3 to TRBJ1-3, with D possibly being TRBD1 (5 bases). This CDR3 has 19 amino acids. Looked up from germline, CDR1 is LGHNA and CDR2 is YSLEER. V shed 0 bases and J shed 2 bases, with 20 bases lying between them. In nucleotides, the CDR3 is TGCGCCAGCAGCCAAGACGTCCAGGTGGGGGTACTGGCTGGAAACACCATATATTTT. This codes for CASSQDVQVGVLAGNTIYF.

This clonotype was counted at least ten times. The rearrangement joins TRBV20-1 to TRBJ2-3, with a tentative D call TRBD2 (5 bases). Germline V lookup: CDR1 DFQATT, CDR2 SNEGSKA (reference sequence). V was pared by 5 bases and J by 0 bases, with 15 bases between. The CDR3 runs to 15 residues. This CDR3 is CSARVAEASTDTQYF. CDR3 in DNA: TGCAGTGCTCGGGTCGCGGAGGCTAGCACAGATACGCAGTATTTT.

This clonotype came up many times. The chain is built from TRBV4-1 and TRBJ1-5; 8 bases agree with TRBD1. CDR3 length: 14 amino acids. The trim removed 5 bases at V and 4 bases at J, leaving 4 bases unmatched. The germline V gene has CDR1 MGHRA and CDR2 YSYEKL. DNA for the CDR3: TGCGCCAGCAGCTCTGACAGGGGAAATCAGCCCCAGCATTTT. It encodes CASSSDRGNQPQHF.

J is TRBJ2-1 and V is TRBV5-1, with 11 bases that match TRBD2. The V segment lost 0 bases and the J segment 3 bases; nucleotides outside the gene matches: 5. This CDR3 spans 17 amino acids. CDR1 and CDR2 from the germline V gene are SGHRS and YFSETQ. The CDR3 sequence: CASSLGLAGLRYNEQFF. CDR3 DNA: TGCGCCAGCAGCTTGGGACTAGCGGGATTACGCTACAATGAGCAGTTCTTC.

The chain carries TRBV10-3 and TRBJ2-3; maybe TRBD1 (6 bases). The V and J ends lost 2 bases and 2 bases respectively, with 11 bases between them. Germline CDR1 and CDR2: ENHRY and SYGVKD. The CDR3 has 15 residues. As DNA, the CDR3 is TGTGCCATCAGTGAGAAGGCAGGGGCCACAGATACGCAGTATTTT. This sequence encodes CAISEKAGATDTQYF.